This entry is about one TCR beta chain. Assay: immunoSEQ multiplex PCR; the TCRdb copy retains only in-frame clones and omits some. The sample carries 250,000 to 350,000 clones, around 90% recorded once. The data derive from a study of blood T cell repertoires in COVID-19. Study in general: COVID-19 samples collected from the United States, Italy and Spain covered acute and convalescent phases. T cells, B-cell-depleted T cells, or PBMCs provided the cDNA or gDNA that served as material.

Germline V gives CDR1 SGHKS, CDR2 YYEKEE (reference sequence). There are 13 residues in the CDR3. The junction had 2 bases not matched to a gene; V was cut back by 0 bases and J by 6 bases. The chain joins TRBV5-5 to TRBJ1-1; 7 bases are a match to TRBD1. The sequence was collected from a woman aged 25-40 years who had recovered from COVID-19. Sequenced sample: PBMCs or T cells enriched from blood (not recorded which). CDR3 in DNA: TGTGCCAGCAGCTTGGGCCAGGGGGCTGAAGCTTTCTTT. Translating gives CASSLGQGAEAFF.